These 16 T cell receptor beta chains were all obtained from the same sample, sequenced in a study of T cells after somatic rescue of genetic block. Measured with immunoSEQ multiplex PCR; TCRdb has only the in-frame clones, and not every one. Of 60,000 to 90,000 clones listed, more than 75% are singletons. Material: peripheral blood mononuclear cells (PBMCs). The receptors derive from a man between 25 and 39 years old.

V usage is TRBV7-9 and J usage is TRBJ2-5, with TRBD2 matching over 12 bases. Per germline, CDR1 SEHNR and CDR2 FQNEAQ (reference sequence). This CDR3 region has 15 residues. V dropped 8 bases and J dropped 2; count of bases not matched to a gene: 6. The CDR3 coding sequence is TGTGCCAGCCCCCCCGGACTAGCGGGACAAGAGACCCAGTACTTC. Translating gives CASPPGLAGQETQYF. The variable domain in full, with the rest retrieved from reference TRBV7-9 and TRBJ2-5, is DTGVSQNPRHKITKRGQNVTFRCDPISEHNRLYWYRQTLGQGPEFLTYFQNEAQLEKSRLLSDRFSAERPKGSFSTLEIQRTEQGDSAMYLCASPPGLAGQETQYFGPGTRLLVL.

This rearrangement joins TRBV14 to TRBJ1-1; D call uncertain. Trimming left V 6 bases short and J 0 bases short, with 8 bases between. Germline CDR1 SGHDN, CDR2 FVKESK. CDR3 size: 13 residues. The CDR3, as DNA: TGTGCCAGCAGAGAGTTTATGAACACTGAAGCTTTCTTT. Protein product: CASREFMNTEAFF.

V is TRBV21-1 and J is TRBJ2-7; the table calls TRBD2, which could not be checked here. TRBV21-1 is designated a pseudogene. This CDR3 has 16 residues. CDR3 in DNA: TGTGCCAGCAGCTTCCTAGGGGGCGGGAGGGTCGACGAGCAGTACTTC. Residues: CASSFLGGGRVDEQYF.

This clone was recorded only once. V usage is TRBV10-1 and J usage is TRBJ2-1, with TRBD2 identical over 13 bases. CDR3 length equals 15 residues. CDR1 is WNHNN, CDR2 SYGVQD, per germline (reference sequence). V lost 4 bases to trimming and J lost 3 bases; unmatched junction nucleotides: 0. The CDR3 here is CASSGTSGGYNEQFF. The CDR3 DNA sequence: TGCGCCAGCAGTGGGACTAGCGGGGGCTACAATGAGCAGTTCTTC.

This chain joins TRBV14 and TRBJ2-7; D is possibly TRBD2 (6 bases). V shed 2 bases and J shed 6 bases, with 14 bases lying between them. Germline V lookup: CDR1 SGHDN, CDR2 FVKESK. The CDR3 covers 14 residues. CDR3 sequence reads: CASSQRNGSLEQYF. The CDR3 coding sequence is TGTGCCAGCAGCCAAAGGAACGGGAGTCTCGAGCAGTACTTC.

The chain joins TRBV6-5 to TRBJ1-1; TRBD1 is a possible D gene (6 bases). The V gene's germline CDR1 is MNHEY and CDR2 SVGAGI. The CDR3 extends over 12 amino acids. Trimming pared 5 bases from V and 7 bases from J, leaving 11 bases between. Here the CDR3 DNA reads TGTGCCAGCAGTGCCACAGGGATTGAAGCTTTCTTT. It translates to CASSATGIEAFF.

V usage is TRBV5-6 and J usage is TRBJ2-5; perhaps TRBD2 as D (6 bases). The CDR3 has 16 residues. Germline CDR1 reads SGHDT; CDR2 reads YYEEEE. Trimming cost V 3 bases and J 5 bases, with 20 bases left between them. CDR3 sequence (DNA): TGTGCCAGCAGCTCCTTTGCGGGGACTGCGAGGGAGACCCAGTACTTC. Translating it yields CASSSFAGTARETQYF. Combining the CDR3 with reference TRBV5-6 and TRBJ2-5 gives the whole variable domain DAGVTQSPTHLIKTRGQQVTLRCSPKSGHDTVSWYQQALGQGPQFIFQYYEEEERQRGNFPDRFSGHQFPNYSSELNVNALLLGDSALYLCASSSFAGTARETQYFGPGTRLLVL.

V and J are TRBV5-1 and TRBJ2-2; a possible D gene is TRBD1 (5 bases). The length of the CDR3 is 15 residues. V was cut by 1 base and J by 6 bases, with 13 bases left in between. Germline loops: CDR1 SGHRS, CDR2 YFSETQ. The CDR3 loop reads CASSLSQGYSGELFF. In DNA, the CDR3 is TGCGCCAGCAGCTTGTCCCAGGGATATTCCGGGGAGCTGTTTTTT.

This chain connects TRBV13 to TRBJ2-5, with D hard to call. Germline CDR1 and CDR2: PRHDT and FYEKMQ (reference sequence). The CDR3 totals 14 residues. V was shortened by 1 base and J by 4 bases, with 10 bases between the two germline ends. The CDR3: CASSLAASSETQYF. In DNA, the CDR3 is TGTGCCAGCAGCTTAGCGGCATCGTCAGAGACCCAGTACTTC.

V gene TRBV27 combines with J gene TRBJ2-5; TRBD1 aligns across 8 bases. The J call may be wrong; the DNA end is better matched by TRBJ2-7. The CDR3 has 17 residues. Germline V CDR1 and CDR2: MNHEY, SMNVEV (reference sequence). CDR3 sequence reads: CASSSNRLGQGGGEQYF. CDR3 bases: TGTGCCAGCAGTTCGAACCGACTAGGACAGGGTGGAGGCGAGCAGTACTTC.

This rearrangement joins TRBV19 to TRBJ2-7, with TRBD1 matching over 10 bases. Germline loops: CDR1 LNHDA, CDR2 SQIVND (reference sequence). Trimming at V came to 6 bases and at J to 6 bases, leaving 5 bases not matched to a gene. There are 13 residues in the CDR3. The CDR3 protein is CASSWDRGSEQYF. The CDR3 DNA follows: TGTGCCAGTAGCTGGGACAGGGGAAGCGAGCAGTACTTC.

This clone has only one observation. The rearrangement links TRBV5-4 to TRBJ1-1; D is uncertain. The length of the CDR3 is 14 residues. CDR1 is SGHNT, CDR2 YYREEE, per germline (reference sequence). V dropped 5 bases and J dropped 1 base, with 12 bases sitting between them. CDR3 in amino acids: CASSPDLGNTEAFF. CDR3 bases: TGTGCCAGCAGTCCGGACCTGGGGAACACTGAAGCTTTCTTT.

This chain joins TRBV18 and TRBJ1-3; D gene uncertain. Per the germline V gene, CDR1 is KGHSH and CDR2 is LQKENI. Trimming removed 2 bases from V and 3 bases from J, with 8 bases in between. This CDR3 is built from 14 residues. In DNA form, the CDR3 reads TGTGCCAGCTCACCATCAGCAAGTGGAAACACCATATATTTT. Amino acids: CASSPSASGNTIYF.

The chain employs TRBV28 and TRBJ2-3; TRBD2 agrees at 11 bases. Germline V gives CDR1 MDHEN, CDR2 SYDVKM. Losses at the gene ends were 5 bases for V and 4 bases for J; bases not matched to a gene: 5. The CDR3 has 15 residues. CDR3 sequence reads: CASSQLAGVPDTQYF. As DNA, the CDR3 is TGTGCCAGCAGTCAACTAGCGGGAGTGCCAGATACGCAGTATTTT. The full variable domain, its missing parts supplied by reference TRBV28 and TRBJ2-3, is DVKVTQSSRYLVKRTGEKVFLECVQDMDHENMFWYRQDPGLGLRLIYFSYDVKMKEKGDIPEGYSVSREKKERFSLILESASTNQTSMYLCASSQLAGVPDTQYFGPGTRLTVL.

The chain joins TRBV11-2 to TRBJ2-5; D is undetermined. The V end was cut by 5 bases, the J end by 5 bases, with 12 bases between. The germline gives CDR1 SGHAT, CDR2 FQNNGV. The CDR3 length is 13 residues. CDR3 sequence: CASSPNPVETQYF. The CDR3 region has the DNA TGTGCCAGCAGCCCTAACCCCGTGGAGACCCAGTACTTC.

The chain uses TRBV9 and TRBJ2-2; 9 nucleotides match TRBD2. J lost 5 bases, V lost 1 base, and 6 bases had no gene match. The CDR3 extends over 16 amino acids. Germline loops: CDR1 SGDLS, CDR2 YYNGEE. The CDR3 sequence is CASSVKREEWTGELFF. The CDR3 DNA follows: TGTGCCAGCAGCGTAAAGCGGGAGGAGTGGACCGGGGAGCTGTTTTTT.